What follows are 21 T cell receptor beta chains derived from one specimen sequenced in a study of blood T cell repertoires in COVID-19. Measured with immunoSEQ multiplex PCR; TCRdb has only the in-frame clones, and not every one. The sample has 60,000 to 85,000 clones, over 85% seen once; the top ten hold approximately 1.6%. Sample: peripheral blood. The receptors here all came from a man aged 45-65 years with acute or convalescent COVID-19.

A few counts support this clone. The rearrangement uses TRBV3-1 (or the pseudogene TRBV3-2) and TRBJ1-2, with D possibly matching TRBD1 (6 bases). From germline, CDR1 is LGHDT and CDR2 YNNKEL (reference sequence). CDR3 length equals 14 residues. V was cut by 2 bases and J by 3 bases, with 10 bases left in between. The CDR3 region is CASSQITGYYGYTF. For the CDR3, the DNA is TGTGCCAGCAGCCAAATTACAGGGTACTATGGCTACACCTTC.

Only one count was recorded for this clone. This chain links TRBV18 with TRBJ1-3; D remains ambiguous. The germline V and J ends were trimmed by 2 bases and 2 bases, with 13 bases remaining between them. The CDR3 spans 16 residues. The germline V gene has CDR1 KGHSH and CDR2 LQKENI. CDR3 nucleotides: TGTGCCAGCTCACCATTTATCGGTTCTGCTGGAAACACCATATATTTT. Translation: CASSPFIGSAGNTIYF.

V and J are TRBV9 and TRBJ1-3; D gene ambiguous. From germline, CDR1 is SGDLS and CDR2 YYNGEE. V was clipped by 4 bases and J by 4 bases, with 15 bases between them. The CDR3 has 15 residues. The CDR3 region has the DNA TGTGCCAGCAGCACTGCCGGGGTGTCGGGAAACACCATATATTTT. Translation gives CASSTAGVSGNTIYF.

The genes are TRBV3-1 (or the pseudogene TRBV3-2) and TRBJ2-3; maybe TRBD1 (6 bases). V was cut by 1 base and J by 4 bases, with 21 bases left in between. CDR3 length equals 18 residues. Germline V CDR1 and CDR2: LGHDT, YNNKEL (reference sequence). The CDR3 region is CASSQGASRSGVADTQYF. The CDR3 nucleotides read TGTGCCAGCAGCCAAGGTGCGAGTCGGTCAGGGGTGGCAGATACGCAGTATTTT.

V and J are TRBV7-8 and TRBJ1-1; a possible D gene is TRBD1 (6 bases). V dropped 1 base and J dropped 1 base, with 7 bases sitting between them. The CDR3 covers 14 residues. The V gene's germline CDR1 is SGHVS and CDR2 FQNEAQ. In nucleotides, the CDR3 is TGTGCCAGCAGCTTAGTACAGGGGAACACTGAAGCTTTCTTT. It is translated as CASSLVQGNTEAFF.

The V and J genes are TRBV7-8 and TRBJ1-3; TRBD1 is a possible D gene (6 bases). With 5 bases removed from V and 0 bases from J, the gap between germline ends came to 11 bases. Germline CDR1 reads SGHVS; CDR2 reads FQNEAQ. This CDR3 is 15 amino acids long. In DNA, the CDR3 is TGTGCCAGCAGCGTTGACAGGCTCTCTGGAAACACCATATATTTT. Translation gives CASSVDRLSGNTIYF.

This rearrangement joins TRBV9 to TRBJ1-3; 7 bases fit TRBD1. The CDR3 runs to 16 residues. V dropped 4 bases and J dropped 0; count of bases not matched to a gene: 7. Germline V lookup: CDR1 SGDLS, CDR2 YYNGEE. The CDR3, as DNA: TGTGCCAGCAGCTCCTTCCAGGGGGGCTCTGGAAACACCATATATTTT. Translating it yields CASSSFQGGSGNTIYF.

This chain connects TRBV24-1 to TRBJ1-1, with a weak D call TRBD1 (6 bases). V dropped 4 bases and J dropped 3 bases, with 14 bases sitting between them. The CDR3 totals 15 residues. CDR1 and CDR2 (germline): KGHDR, SFDVKD. CDR3 nucleotide sequence: TGTGCCACCAGTGACCCTAAACAGGGTCACACTGAAGCTTTCTTT. This sequence encodes CATSDPKQGHTEAFF.

The chain employs TRBV2 and TRBJ2-1, with D possibly being TRBD2 (5 bases). Trimming took 2 bases from V and 5 from J, leaving 16 bases between them. Per germline, CDR1 SNHLY and CDR2 FYNNEI. The CDR3 covers 16 residues. The CDR3 sequence: CASSEIRRLQDNEQFF. As DNA, the CDR3 is TGTGCCAGCAGTGAAATTAGGAGGCTTCAGGACAATGAGCAGTTCTTC.

The chain has TRBV18 and TRBJ2-5, with TRBD2 matching over 8 bases. V lost 2 bases, J lost 2 bases, and 4 bases stayed unmatched. The CDR3 consists of 15 residues. Germline V CDR1 and CDR2: KGHSH, LQKENI. The CDR3: CASSPSASGQETQYF. CDR3 in DNA: TGTGCCAGCTCACCATCGGCTAGCGGGCAAGAGACCCAGTACTTC.

The V and J genes are TRBV7-2 and TRBJ2-7; 9 bases line up with TRBD1. The trim removed 1 base at V and 3 bases at J, leaving 10 bases unmatched. CDR3 size: 17 residues. Per the germline V gene, CDR1 is SGHTA and CDR2 is FQGNSA. The CDR3 DNA reads TGTGCCAGCAGCTTAGAGGGTCCCGGGACAGGGAGCTACGAGCAGTACTTC. This encodes CASSLEGPGTGSYEQYF.

This clone was recorded only once. The genes are TRBV19 and TRBJ2-5, with a possible D match to TRBD1 (6 bases). V shed 5 bases and J shed 5 bases, with 18 bases lying between them. The germline V gene has CDR1 LNHDA and CDR2 SQIVND (reference sequence). The CDR3 totals 15 residues. The CDR3 loop is CASSPTPPGAETQYF. For the CDR3, the DNA is TGTGCCAGTAGTCCCACACCCCCAGGGGCGGAGACCCAGTACTTC.

CDR3 residues: CASSSRTGGAFHFPTYGYTF. CDR3 in DNA: TGTGCCAGCAGTTCCCGGACAGGGGGAGCATTCCACTTTCCTACCTATGGCTACACCTTC. The chain uses TRBV27 and TRBJ1-2; 10 positions agree with TRBD1. The CDR3 is 20 amino acids. Trimming removed 4 bases from V and 4 bases from J; junction bases left unmatched: 21. Per the germline V gene, CDR1 is MNHEY and CDR2 is SMNVEV (reference sequence).

The chain carries TRBV5-1 and TRBJ2-3, with D tentatively TRBD2 (5 bases). The CDR3 loop spans 14 amino acids. The V end was cut by 0 bases, the J end by 4 bases, with 9 bases between. The germline CDR1 and CDR2 sequences are SGHRS and YFSETQ. CDR3 in DNA: TGCGCCAGCAGCTTGGCCCTGAGGGCAGATACGCAGTATTTT. Protein: CASSLALRADTQYF.

The chain links TRBV10-3 to TRBJ1-1; the D gene is possibly TRBD1 (6 bases). The CDR3 extends over 15 amino acids. Germline-derived CDR1 and CDR2 are ENHRY and SYGVKD. V shed 2 bases and J shed 3 bases, with 13 bases lying between them. Here the CDR3 reads CAISEGAGDDTEAFF. CDR3 nucleotides: TGTGCCATCAGTGAGGGGGCAGGGGATGACACTGAAGCTTTCTTT.

This clone was observed a handful of times. The V gene is TRBV7-6, the J gene TRBJ2-5; possible D gene TRBD1, 5 bases. With 0 bases removed from V and 2 bases from J, the gap between germline ends came to 13 bases. The CDR3 totals 16 residues. Germline loops: CDR1 SGHVS, CDR2 FNYEAQ. CDR3 sequence (DNA): TGTGCCAGCAGCTTAGCTCCGGTCAGGGCTCAAGAGACCCAGTACTTC. Translated: CASSLAPVRAQETQYF.

The chain joins TRBV29-1 to TRBJ2-7; 8 nucleotides agree with TRBD1. The CDR3 contains 12 residues. In germline, CDR1 is SQVTM, CDR2 ANQGSEA. Trimming at V came to 7 bases and at J to 5 bases, leaving 7 bases not matched to a gene. For the CDR3, the DNA is TGCAGCGGGAGGACAGGGAGACACGAGCAGTACTTC. It encodes CSGRTGRHEQYF.

This chain connects TRBV30 to TRBJ2-2, with 10 positions matching TRBD1. The J segment lost 4 bases and the V segment lost 5 bases, leaving 4 bases of the junction unmatched. Looked up from germline, CDR1 is GTSNPN and CDR2 is SVGIG (reference sequence). CDR3 size: 14 residues. The CDR3 sequence: CAWGTGVTTGELFF. The CDR3, as DNA: TGTGCCTGGGGGACAGGGGTTACCACCGGGGAGCTGTTTTTT.

J is TRBJ1-4 and V is TRBV27, with D possibly being TRBD1 (5 bases). There are 20 residues in the CDR3. V gave up 7 bases and J gave up 0 bases, with 27 bases separating them. Germline V gene lookup returns CDR1 MNHEY and CDR2 SMNVEV (reference sequence). The CDR3 sequence is CASTPKLHGQGKTTNEKLFF. CDR3 DNA: TGTGCCAGCACCCCAAAGCTGCACGGCCAGGGTAAGACAACTAATGAAAAACTGTTTTTT.

The J gene is TRBJ1-2, the V gene TRBV6-1; D not certain. The CDR3 contains 14 residues. V was trimmed by 0 bases and J by 2 bases, leaving 7 bases between them. Germline CDR1 is MNHNS and CDR2 is SASEGT. The CDR3 DNA sequence: TGTGCCAGCAGTGAAGCGGCAGGCAACTATGGCTACACCTTC. This sequence encodes CASSEAAGNYGYTF.

The V and J genes are TRBV27 and TRBJ2-1; TRBD1 is a possible D gene (5 bases). Trimming shortened V by 3 bases and J by 0 bases, and 21 bases separated the two germline ends. The CDR3 is made up of 19 amino acids. CDR1 and CDR2 from the germline V gene are MNHEY and SMNVEV (reference sequence). CDR3 in amino acids: CASSLYDPNRPSSYNEQFF. CDR3 DNA sequence: TGTGCCAGCAGTTTGTACGACCCGAACAGGCCCAGCTCCTACAATGAGCAGTTCTTC.